A selection of T cell receptor beta chains follows, all from one sample in a study of blood T cell repertoires in COVID-19. Profiling relied on immunoSEQ multiplex PCR, and the TCRdb table lists in-frame clones only, not all of them. The sample records 200,000 to 250,000 clones, 86% being singletons. Sequencing used PBMCs or T cells enriched from blood (not recorded which). These receptor sequences come from a woman aged 40 to 55 with acute COVID-19. The conserved cysteine and the conserved F or W are not part of the CDR3 here. The size field is filled for only some rows; it gives once, few, many or a size class.

clone_size	j_call	v_call	cdr3_aa
once	TRBJ1-1	TRBV3-1/TRBV3-2	ASSQGATEAF
NA	TRBJ2-2	TRBV11-3	ASSSGLTPGDTGELF
NA	TRBJ2-3	TRBV7-9	ASSRSGSTDTQY
NA	TRBJ2-1	TRBV10-1	ASASGLPPLHEQF
NA	TRBJ2-7	TRBV4-2	ASSQGLAGSYEQY
NA	TRBJ2-1	TRBV24-1	ATSRGGSSYNEQF
NA	TRBJ2-2	TRBV27	ASSRLPGSNTGELF
NA	TRBJ2-1	TRBV12-3/TRBV12-4	ASLDSSYNEQF
NA	TRBJ2-7	TRBV10-3	AAEGGVASEQY
NA	TRBJ1-2	TRBV7-2	ASFRDYGYT
NA	TRBJ1-5	TRBV10-3	AISRDRVNQPQH
NA	TRBJ1-1	TRBV14	ASSRGLNTEAF
NA	TRBJ2-1	TRBV19	ASGRTQHPGDEQF
NA	TRBJ1-2	TRBV7-2	ASSLDSYGYT
NA	TRBJ2-5	TRBV30	AWIRGGTSGTHHQETQY
NA	TRBJ2-1	TRBV5-8	ASSLGSGSFNEQF